The rows below give T cell receptor beta chains drawn from one sample of a study of shared clonotypes between healthy human individuals. TCRdb keeps only in-frame clones here, not all; method: immunoSEQ multiplex PCR. The data contain approximately 2,200,000 clones, about 92% of them singletons. The sequencing input was naive CD8+ T cells from PBMCs. These receptors all stem from a man younger than 30 in good health. Some clones in this sample may be carry-over from other donors' samples. The CDR3 runs from the conserved cysteine through the conserved F or W. Each record gives: D gene, clone size, J gene, V gene, CDR3 DNA, CDR3 protein. A D gene is named only where the DNA matches it firmly. Clone size, where shown, is once, few, many, or a class for clones that have expanded.

>.|.|TRBJ2-2|TRBV7-3
TGTGCCAGCAGCCCCCTGAGAGGGGAGGGGGCCGGGGAGCTGTTTTTT
CASSPLRGEGAGELFF
>.|.|TRBJ2-2|TRBV9
TGTGCCAGCAGCTCCGTTTCGAACACCGGGGAGCTGTTTTTT
CASSSVSNTGELFF
>.|.|TRBJ2-7|TRBV28
TGTGCCAGCAGTTTAGGCAGTCGCTACGAGCAGTACTTC
CASSLGSRYEQYF
>TRBD1|.|TRBJ1-1|TRBV30
TGTGCCCGGGGGCATTTACAGGGGTACACTGAAGCTTTCTTT
CARGHLQGYTEAFF
>.|.|TRBJ1-1|TRBV7-9
TGTGCCAGCAGCGGGGGGGTCAGCAACCCGAGGACTGAAGCTTTCTTT
CASSGGVSNPRTEAFF
>TRBD2|.|TRBJ2-1|TRBV7-9
TGTGCCAGCAGCTTAGCCCTAGCGGGAGTTCTTGGCTCCTACAATGAGCAGTTCTTC
CASSLALAGVLGSYNEQFF
>.|.|TRBJ2-2|TRBV9
TGTGCCAGCAGCGCACCCTCGCAGGGGTCTTCCACCGGGGAGCTGTTTTTT
CASSAPSQGSSTGELFF
>TRBD1|once|TRBJ2-7|TRBV6-6
TGTGCCAGCAGTGCCGGGACAGGGTCCTACGAGCAGTACTTC
CASSAGTGSYEQYF
>.|.|TRBJ2-2|TRBV9
TGTGCCAGCAGCGTCGGATGGGGCCTTACGAGCGGGGAGCTGTTTTTT
CASSVGWGLTSGELFF
>.|.|TRBJ1-2|TRBV27
TGTGCCAGCAGTTTAACGGCGCCTTATGGCTACACCTTC
CASSLTAPYGYTF
>.|once|TRBJ1-5|TRBV6-5
TGTGCCAGCAGTTACCCCCCTACACCAGTTCCTCAGCATTTT
CASSYPPTPVPQHF
>TRBD2|.|TRBJ2-1|TRBV28
TGTGCCAGCAGTTTTAGCGGGAGTGGCGATGAGCAGTTCTTC
CASSFSGSGDEQFF
>.|.|TRBJ1-5|TRBV2
TGTGCCAGCAGTGACTGGGGGGGGGCGCGAGTCCAGCCCCAGCATTTT
CASSDWGGARVQPQHF
>TRBD2|.|TRBJ2-1|TRBV7-6
TGTGCCAGCAGCCCCCAGGGACTAGAAGGCTACAATGAGCAGTTCTTC
CASSPQGLEGYNEQFF
>.|few|TRBJ1-1|TRBV14
TGTGCCAGCAGCCACTTGGGTTTCTCTGAAGCTTTCTTT
CASSHLGFSEAFF
>.|.|TRBJ2-1|TRBV6-5
TGTGCCAGCAGTTACTCAGGGGAGAGCTCCTACAATGAGCAGTTCTTC
CASSYSGESSYNEQFF
>.|.|TRBJ1-1|TRBV7-9
TGTGCCAGCAGCTTAGGGGCGCGTGAAGCTTTCTTT
CASSLGAREAFF
>TRBD1|.|TRBJ1-5|TRBV30
TGTGCCTGGAGTGTTAGGGGGCTTAGAGGATATAGCAATCAGCCCCAGCATTTT
CAWSVRGLRGYSNQPQHF
>.|.|TRBJ2-7|TRBV4-1
TGCGCCAGCAGCCTTGAGGGCTCGAACGGCGACGAGCAGTACTTC
CASSLEGSNGDEQYF
>.|.|TRBJ2-3|TRBV5-6
TGTGCCAGCAGCTTGTTAGTAATCGCGGCAGATACGCAGTATTTT
CASSLLVIAADTQYF
>TRBD2|.|TRBJ2-2|TRBV7-9
TGTGCCAGCAGCCTGGGGCTAGCGGGGTCGGACGGGGAGCTGTTTTTT
CASSLGLAGSDGELFF
>.|.|TRBJ2-7|TRBV7-9
TGTGCCAGCAGCTTTGGGACGGGAGAGCAGTACTTC
CASSFGTGEQYF
>.|.|TRBJ1-5|TRBV5-6
TGTGCCAGCAGCTTGGGCAGGACTCATCAGCCCCAGCATTTT
CASSLGRTHQPQHF
>.|.|TRBJ2-2|TRBV21-1
TGTGCCAGCAGCAAAGGGAGGCTAGCGGGAGGTAAGGTTTACGGGGAGCTGTTTTTT
CASSKGRLAGGKVYGELFF
>.|.|TRBJ1-1|TRBV9
TGTGCCAGCAGCCCCGAGGTAGGGGCGAACACTGAAGCTTTCTTT
CASSPEVGANTEAFF
>.|.|TRBJ2-5|TRBV14
TGTGCCAGCAGCCAACTGGACAGCCAAGAGACCCAGTACTTC
CASSQLDSQETQYF
>.|.|TRBJ1-2|TRBV10-3
TGTGCCATCTTCGGGACTGACTATGGCTACACCTTC
CAIFGTDYGYTF
>.|.|TRBJ1-2|TRBV27
TGTGCCAGCAGTTTGGGTCGGGGTTCGTATGGCTACACCTTC
CASSLGRGSYGYTF
>.|.|TRBJ1-1|TRBV27
TGTGCCAGCAGCACGGGGCAGGGGAGGCCTGAAGCTTTCTTT
CASSTGQGRPEAFF
>.|.|TRBJ2-3|TRBV7-3
TGTGCCAGCAGCCCACGACAGGGCACAGATACGCAGTATTTT
CASSPRQGTDTQYF
>TRBD1|.|TRBJ2-7|TRBV7-2
TGTGCCAGCAGTTTGAGACAGGGTCGCGAGCAGTACTTC
CASSLRQGREQYF
>.|.|TRBJ2-7|TRBV5-1
TGCGCCAGCAGCTTGGCCACGGGAGCCGTCTCCTACGAGCAGTACTTC
CASSLATGAVSYEQYF
>.|.|TRBJ2-3|TRBV27
TGTGCCAGCAGTTCGGGCTATACGCAGTATTTT
CASSSGYTQYF
>.|.|TRBJ1-4|TRBV19
TGTGCCAGTAGTATGGCGGGGGCCAGAGAAAAACTGTTTTTT
CASSMAGAREKLFF
>.|.|TRBJ2-3|TRBV11-3
TGTGCCAGCAGCATCGACTACCCCGGGGGAGCGCAGTATTTT
CASSIDYPGGAQYF
>TRBD1|.|TRBJ1-5|TRBV6-6
TGTGCCAGCAGTTTTCGGACAGGTTCGGTTTGGCAGCCCCAGCATTTT
CASSFRTGSVWQPQHF
>TRBD2|.|TRBJ2-1|TRBV27
TGTGCCAGTGGCGGGGGACCCTACAATGAGCAGTTCTTC
CASGGGPYNEQFF
>.|.|TRBJ1-1|TRBV2
TGTGCCAGCAGTGAATGGTCCTGGGGAACTGAAGCTTTCTTT
CASSEWSWGTEAFF
>TRBD2|.|TRBJ2-1|TRBV5-1
TGCGCCAGCAGCTTGGGCCTAGCGGGAGGGCTTTCCTACAATGAGCAGTTCTTC
CASSLGLAGGLSYNEQFF
>TRBD1|.|TRBJ2-3|TRBV27
TGTGCCAGCAACAGATACAGGGGGCACACAGATACGCAGTATTTT
CASNRYRGHTDTQYF
>TRBD2|.|TRBJ2-3|TRBV7-6
TGTGCCAGCAGCCCTTGGCGCGGGAGGGGCACAGATACGCAGTATTTT
CASSPWRGRGTDTQYF
>.|.|TRBJ1-4|TRBV27
TGTGCCAGCAGTTTAGGGGTTGCAACTAATGAAAAACTGTTTTTT
CASSLGVATNEKLFF
>TRBD2|few|TRBJ2-7|TRBV9
TGTGCCAGCAGCGTAGCTAGCGGGAGTTACGAGCAGTACTTC
CASSVASGSYEQYF
>.|once|TRBJ2-7|TRBV28
TGTGCCAGCAGTCTCGGATTCGGAAGGGGCTACGAGCAGTACTTC
CASSLGFGRGYEQYF
>.|.|TRBJ1-1|TRBV5-1
TGCGCCAGCAGCTTGGGAGGGGAGGGCACTGAAGCTTTCTTT
CASSLGGEGTEAFF
>.|.|TRBJ2-5|TRBV11-2
TGTGCCAGCAGCTTAGGGGGGGTTGCGGAGACCCAGTACTTC
CASSLGGVAETQYF
>TRBD1|.|TRBJ2-5|TRBV2
TGTGCCAGCGAGACAGGGGACCCGAACCGTTACCAAGAGACCCAGTACTTC
CASETGDPNRYQETQYF
>TRBD1|.|TRBJ2-2|TRBV7-6
TGTGCCAGCACGAAGACAGGGGGCACCGGGGAGCTGTTTTTT
CASTKTGGTGELFF